Each of the 25 T cell receptor beta chains below was sequenced from the same sample in a study of cytomegalovirus exposure and HLA in healthy donors. Amplification used 60 Vbeta primers and 13 Jbeta primers. Sequencing used immunoSEQ multiplex PCR; TCRdb keeps in-frame clones, though not all of them. The sample holds 170,000 or so clones, 80% seen once. Material: PBMCs. The origin of the receptors is a man between 40 and 49 years old in good health and CMV-seronegative.

The chain links TRBV7-8 to TRBJ2-1; D gene uncertain. V lost 1 base to trimming and J lost 3 bases, with 10 bases between them. Germline V gene lookup returns CDR1 SGHVS and CDR2 FQNEAQ. The CDR3 spans 15 residues. The CDR3 nucleotides read TGTGCCAGCAGCTTAGGCGAAAGTGTCTACAATGAGCAGTTCTTC. Translated, it gives CASSLGESVYNEQFF.

The chain employs TRBV4-3 and TRBJ1-1; TRBD1 might be the D (6 bases). The CDR3 length is 13 residues. V was clipped by 3 bases and J by 4 bases, with 9 bases between them. Germline V gene sequence: CDR1 LGHNA, CDR2 YSLEER. Written as DNA, the CDR3 is TGCGCCAGCAGCCATGACAGGTCCACTGAAGCTTTCTTT. It specifies CASSHDRSTEAFF.

The rearrangement links TRBV10-2 to TRBJ2-5; 9 nucleotides line up with TRBD1. The germline gives CDR1 WSHSY, CDR2 SAAADI. The V segment lost 4 bases and the J segment 5 bases; nucleotides outside the gene matches: 14. The CDR3 has 17 residues. CDR3 bases: TGCGCCAGCAGTGGAGGGGTCCGGGACAGGGAGACGGAGACCCAGTACTTC. Translating gives CASSGGVRDRETETQYF.

The V and J genes are TRBV5-1 and TRBJ2-7; 8 nucleotides agree with TRBD1. V lost 4 bases, J lost 3 bases, and 9 bases stayed unmatched. CDR3 length: 15 amino acids. The germline gives CDR1 SGHRS, CDR2 YFSETQ. This chain's CDR3 is CASSVGTGLGYEQYF. CDR3 in DNA: TGCGCCAGCAGCGTTGGGACAGGTCTAGGCTACGAGCAGTACTTC.

The chain has TRBV4-1 and TRBJ1-1, with D uncertain. V was shortened by 3 bases and J by 4 bases, with 9 bases between the two germline ends. Germline CDR1 is MGHRA and CDR2 is YSYEKL. The CDR3 covers 13 residues. As DNA, the CDR3 is TGCGCCAGCAGCCATACGATGGCCACTGAAGCTTTCTTT. This sequence encodes CASSHTMATEAFF.

The rearrangement links TRBV15 to TRBJ1-2, with a possible D match to TRBD1 (6 bases). The CDR3 has 14 amino acids. Trimming removed 0 bases at V and 7 bases at J, with 12 bases between. CDR1 LNHNV and CDR2 YYDKDF come from the germline V gene (reference sequence). This chain's CDR3 is CATSRENPGAGYTF. The DNA for the CDR3 is TGTGCCACCAGCAGAGAGAACCCAGGGGCTGGCTACACCTTC.

V and J are TRBV7-3 and TRBJ2-1; 10 nucleotides align to TRBD2. The CDR3 contains 17 residues. Germline lookup yields CDR1 SGHTA and CDR2 FQGTGA. V gave up 2 bases and J gave up 6 bases; unmatched junction bases: 10. CDR3 DNA: TGTGCCAGCAGCTTAGCTCCCGGGACTAGCGAGGGCAATGAGCAGTTCTTC. This codes for CASSLAPGTSEGNEQFF.

V gene TRBV6-1 combines with J gene TRBJ1-5, with TRBD1 matching 7 bases. V lost 5 bases and J lost 7; bases outside the gene matches: 2. The CDR3 is made up of 12 amino acids. Germline V lookup: CDR1 MNHNS, CDR2 SASEGT. The CDR3 DNA follows: TGTGCCAGCAGTACAGGGGACCAGCCCCAGCATTTT. This encodes CASSTGDQPQHF.

This clone came up once. The chain recombines TRBV9 with TRBJ2-1; D ambiguous. V was clipped by 3 bases and J by 12 bases, with 10 bases between them. The germline V gene has CDR1 SGDLS and CDR2 YYNGEE. The CDR3 contains 11 residues. This CDR3 reads CASSAGPRQFF. In DNA form, the CDR3 reads TGTGCCAGCAGCGCGGGTCCAAGGCAGTTCTTC.

This chain uses TRBV4-3 with TRBJ1-2; D possibly corresponds to TRBD1 (5 bases). Germline CDR1 is LGHNA and CDR2 is YSLEER. Trimming took off 1 base at V and 3 bases at J, with 12 bases between the two ends. The length of the CDR3 is 15 residues. CDR3 region: CASSQGPRADYGYTF. CDR3 DNA sequence: TGCGCCAGCAGCCAAGGGCCCAGGGCGGACTATGGCTACACCTTC.

The chain uses TRBV6-1 and TRBJ2-7, with 7 bases that match TRBD1. The V gene end was trimmed by 5 bases and the J gene end by 6 bases; junction bases not matched to a gene: 13. The CDR3 length is 15 residues. Germline V lookup: CDR1 MNHNS, CDR2 SASEGT. CDR3 residues: CASSPRRQGMAEQYF. The CDR3, as DNA: TGTGCCAGCAGTCCCCGCCGACAGGGAATGGCCGAGCAGTACTTC.

The chain is built from TRBV5-4 and TRBJ1-2; TRBD1 matches at 8 bases. The CDR3 length is 16 residues. Germline CDR1 is SGHNT and CDR2 is YYREEE (reference sequence). V was clipped by 1 base and J by 6 bases; unmatched bases: 11. CDR3 sequence (DNA): TGTGCCAGCAGCTTGAAAATGAGACAGGGGTTTCATGGCTACACCTTC. It translates to CASSLKMRQGFHGYTF.

This clone appeared once. The CDR3 sequence is CASSKVRPDLVYNEQFF. As DNA, the CDR3 is TGTGCCAGCAGCAAAGTGCGACCGGATCTAGTCTACAATGAGCAGTTCTTC. The chain couples TRBV21-1 to TRBJ2-1; TRBD2 is the table's D call and was not checked against the DNA. TRBV21-1 is tagged as a pseudogene. The CDR3 loop spans 17 amino acids.

This chain links TRBV5-1 with TRBJ1-2; D perhaps matches TRBD1 (5 bases). Germline V gives CDR1 SGHRS, CDR2 YFSETQ. V dropped 4 bases and J dropped 7 bases, with 17 bases sitting between them. The CDR3 totals 14 residues. In nucleotides, the CDR3 is TGCGCCAGCAGCAAAACGGAGGGGCACGGTGGCTACACCTTC. As protein: CASSKTEGHGGYTF.

Note on this clone: This sample includes further DNA sequences coding for the same CDR3. This rearrangement joins TRBV6-5 to TRBJ2-1; D perhaps matches TRBD2 (5 bases). Germline CDR1 reads MNHEY; CDR2 reads SVGAGI. The CDR3 extends over 12 amino acids. V was shortened by 5 bases and J by 7 bases, with 9 bases between the two germline ends. The CDR3 DNA follows: TGTGCCAGCAGTCGGACTCCTAATGAGCAGTTCTTC. This translates into CASSRTPNEQFF.

J is TRBJ2-7 and V is TRBV5-5, with TRBD1 identical over 9 bases. The CDR3 runs 16 residues. Trimming took 0 bases from V and 0 from J; bases not matched to a gene: 4. Germline CDR1 and CDR2: SGHKS and YYEKEE (reference sequence). The CDR3 nucleotides are TGTGCCAGCAGCTTGGGGACAGGGGCCCTCTCCTACGAGCAGTACTTC. Its protein is CASSLGTGALSYEQYF.

This clone was counted only a few times. This chain joins TRBV19 and TRBJ1-4; 7 nucleotides line up with TRBD1. The germline gives CDR1 LNHDA, CDR2 SQIVND (reference sequence). The CDR3 has 15 residues. V lost 5 bases and J lost 5; bases outside the gene matches: 8. Here the CDR3 reads CASSAQGNGNEKLFF. In DNA form, the CDR3 reads TGTGCCAGTAGTGCACAGGGGAACGGGAATGAAAAACTGTTTTTT.

The rearrangement joins TRBV11-1 to TRBJ2-7, with 9 bases fitting TRBD1. CDR3 length equals 14 residues. Germline lookup yields CDR1 SGHAT and CDR2 FQDESV (reference sequence). V shed 3 bases and J 4 bases; nucleotides not matched to a gene: 4. The DNA of the CDR3 is TGTGCCAGCAGCTTTGGGACAGGGCTTTACGAGCAGTACTTC. It codes for CASSFGTGLYEQYF. The full variable domain, with the rest looked up from reference TRBV11-1 and TRBJ2-7, is EAEVAQSPRYKITEKSQAVAFWCDPISGHATLYWYRQILGQGPELLVQFQDESVVDDSQLPKDRFSAERLKGVDSTLKIQPAELGDSAMYLCASSFGTGLYEQYFGPGTRLTVT.

This chain uses TRBV10-3 with TRBJ2-3, with TRBD2 identical over 10 bases. The CDR3 runs to 16 residues. After removal of 2 bases from V and 8 bases from J, the junction contained 10 bases not matched to a gene. Looked up from germline, CDR1 is ENHRY and CDR2 is SYGVKD. CDR3 residues: CAISETSGATLGTQYF. CDR3 nucleotides: TGTGCCATCAGTGAGACTAGCGGGGCCACCTTGGGTACGCAGTATTTT.

In DNA form, the CDR3 reads TGTGCCAGCACCATTCTAGCGTCTAGCACAGATACGCAGTATTTT. It translates to CASTILASSTDTQYF. The chain links TRBV7-2 to TRBJ2-3, with TRBD2 as a possible D gene (6 bases). Trimming stripped 7 bases from V and 0 bases from J, with 14 bases between. This CDR3 comprises 15 residues. Looked up from germline, CDR1 is SGHTA and CDR2 is FQGNSA.

V usage is TRBV11-3 and J usage is TRBJ2-7; possibly TRBD2 for D (6 bases). The V end was cut by 3 bases, the J end by 5 bases, with 11 bases between. Germline V gives CDR1 SGHNT, CDR2 YENEEA. The CDR3 runs to 13 residues. The chain's CDR3 is CASSFAGSNEQYF. The CDR3 DNA reads as TGTGCCAGCAGCTTTGCCGGGAGCAACGAGCAGTACTTC.

The chain has TRBV7-2 and TRBJ2-5; 8 bases agree with TRBD2. With V trimmed by 5 bases and J by 6 bases, 11 bases remained unmatched. The CDR3 spans 15 residues. Germline V lookup: CDR1 SGHTA, CDR2 FQGNSA. For the CDR3, the DNA is TGTGCCAGCAGCCCTGTCACCGGGACTAGTAAGACCCAGTACTTC. Protein sequence: CASSPVTGTSKTQYF.

The J gene is TRBJ1-3, the V gene TRBV25-1; possibly TRBD1 for D (5 bases). The CDR3 has 13 amino acids. Germline CDR1 is MGHDK and CDR2 is SYGVNS. Trimming left V 6 bases short and J 3 bases short, with 9 bases between. The CDR3 region is CASRLGGGNTIYF. CDR3 nucleotide sequence: TGTGCCAGCAGACTCGGGGGTGGAAACACCATATATTTT.

This chain joins TRBV15 and TRBJ2-1, with 7 bases identical to TRBD2. V was pared by 1 base and J by 7 bases, with 16 bases of the junction left unmatched. Germline lookup yields CDR1 LNHNV and CDR2 YYDKDF (reference sequence). The CDR3 sequence is 18 residues long. The CDR3 nucleotides read TGTGCCACCAGCAGAGCTCCGCTAGCGGTGCGAGAACGGAATGAGCAGTTCTTC. Protein sequence: CATSRAPLAVRERNEQFF. The complete variable domain, with remaining parts taken from reference TRBV15 and TRBJ2-1, reads DAMVIQNPRYQVTQFGKPVTLSCSQTLNHNVMYWYQQKSSQAPKLLFHYYDKDFNNEADTPDNFQSRRPNTSFCFLDIRSPGLGDTAMYLCATSRAPLAVRERNEQFFGPGTRLTVL.

This chain connects TRBV7-2 to TRBJ2-5, with 10 bases identical to TRBD2. The V segment lost 5 bases and the J segment 7 bases; nucleotides outside the gene matches: 7. This CDR3 contains 14 residues. In germline, CDR1 is SGHTA, CDR2 FQGNSA. The CDR3: CASSPRLAGVTQYF. CDR3 nucleotide sequence: TGTGCCAGCAGCCCCCGTCTAGCGGGGGTGACCCAGTACTTC.